This is a list of T cell receptor beta chains from one sample in a study of OX40 agonist ivuxolimab in advanced cancers. Using immunoSEQ multiplex PCR, the repertoire was profiled, and TCRdb retains in-frame clones only, with some absent. The table shows over 90,000 clones, with 94% occurring only once. The sample here was CD4+ or CD8+ T cells sorted from blood, taken in a trial of the OX40 agonist ivuxolimab. Receptors originate from an adult with an advanced solid tumor such as melanoma, head and neck, liver or kidney cancer. Each CDR3 is given with its conserved first and last residue.

v_gene	j_gene	CDR3aa
TRBV28	TRBJ1-5	CASRDYREDQPQHF
TRBV27	TRBJ2-7	CASSLPRQVTSGRPSYEQYF
TRBV5-1	TRBJ2-4	CASSLDPGQGASQYF
TRBV18	TRBJ2-6	CASSLQQGTGANVLTF
TRBV28	TRBJ1-1	CASSLDRRRGTEAFF
TRBV15	TRBJ2-1	CATSSGRGPPNEQFF
TRBV5-1	TRBJ1-2	CASSTGDRANYGYTF
TRBV5-1	TRBJ2-7	CASSYSGTGAYEQYF
TRBV6-5	TRBJ1-1	CASSYSRVGGAAFF
TRBV7-2	TRBJ2-1	CASSSPFRSSYNEQFF
TRBV27	TRBJ2-7	CASRQTGSNEQYF
TRBV11-2	TRBJ2-3	CASSLSGVGADTQYF
TRBV5-5	TRBJ2-5	CASSFGWDRGRETQYF
TRBV5-1	TRBJ2-2	CASRRGQSGTGELFF
TRBV7-6	TRBJ1-5	CASSPGGNQPQHF
TRBV12-5	TRBJ2-3	CASGLETMATDTQYF
TRBV7-8	TRBJ1-2	CASSADEALYGYTF
TRBV6-1	TRBJ2-7	CASSEPGRPYEQYF
TRBV19	.	CASSTDRGYEQYF
TRBV6-5	TRBJ1-4	CASRRTPTNEKLFF
TRBV6-5	TRBJ1-1	CASSYLGGRPEAFF
TRBV5-1	TRBJ2-3	CASSLSTDTQYF